One sample yielded the 30 T cell receptor beta chains listed below, sequenced in a study of cytomegalovirus exposure and HLA in healthy donors. The study ran its PCR with 60 Vbeta and 13 Jbeta primers. Profiled with immunoSEQ multiplex PCR; TCRdb holds only in-frame clones, not every one. The sample shows roughly 200,000 clones, approximately 80% of them seen only once. The source material was PBMCs. The origin of the receptors is a man between 45 and 60 years old in good health and CMV-seronegative.

The rearrangement uses TRBV5-4 and TRBJ2-2, with 12 positions matching TRBD2. This CDR3 spans 17 amino acids. V lost 5 bases to trimming and J lost 5 bases; unmatched junction nucleotides: 10. Looked up from germline, CDR1 is SGHNT and CDR2 is YYREEE (reference sequence). In DNA, the CDR3 is TGTGCCAGCAGATCGTCTAGCGGGAGGGCACGAACCGGGGAGCTGTTTTTT. It codes for CASRSSSGRARTGELFF.

V is TRBV5-1 and J is TRBJ2-1; 9 bases are a match to TRBD1. The CDR3 length is 15 residues. J gave up 3 bases and V 4 bases, and 5 bases lay outside the gene matches. Germline V CDR1 and CDR2: SGHRS, YFSETQ. CDR3 coding DNA: TGCGCCAGCAGCCCGTCGGGACAGGGCTACAATGAGCAGTTCTTC. Amino acids: CASSPSGQGYNEQFF. The full variable domain, in which reference TRBV5-1 and TRBJ2-1 provide the parts outside the CDR3, is KAGVTQTPRYLIKTRGQQVTLSCSPISGHRSVSWYQQTPGQGLQFLFEYFSETQRNKGNFPGRFSGRQFSNSRSEMNVSTLELGDSALYLCASSPSGQGYNEQFFGPGTRLTVL.

A few counts support this clone. V usage is TRBV7-6 and J usage is TRBJ1-5, with TRBD1 matching over 7 bases. The germline gives CDR1 SGHVS, CDR2 FNYEAQ. Trimming at V came to 4 bases and at J to 3 bases, leaving 3 bases not matched to a gene. This CDR3 has 14 amino acids. The CDR3 nucleotides are TGTGCCAGCAGCTCAGGGACAGTCAATCAGCCCCAGCATTTT. It is translated as CASSSGTVNQPQHF.

The rearrangement joins TRBV5-4 to TRBJ2-1, with 10 bases lining up with TRBD2. Germline values: CDR1 SGHNT, CDR2 YYREEE (reference sequence). This CDR3 has 18 residues. The trim removed 4 bases at V and 5 bases at J, leaving 15 bases unmatched. CDR3 nucleotides: TGTGCCAGCAGCCCCACCCTAGGAATAGCGGGGGGAGACAATGAGCAGTTCTTC. It translates to CASSPTLGIAGGDNEQFF.

The chain combines TRBV7-9 with TRBJ2-7; 9 bases agree with TRBD2. The CDR3 is 17 amino acids. The germline CDR1 and CDR2 sequences are SEHNR and FQNEAQ (reference sequence). V lost 5 bases, J lost 4 bases, and 15 bases stayed unmatched. CDR3 sequence reads: CASSSPIDGTSRYEQYF. Written as DNA, the CDR3 is TGTGCCAGCAGCAGCCCGATAGATGGGACTAGCCGTTACGAGCAGTACTTC.

This rearrangement joins TRBV28 to TRBJ2-2, with D unresolved. This CDR3 region has 13 residues. From germline, CDR1 is MDHEN and CDR2 SYDVKM. V dropped 4 bases and J dropped 3 bases, with 6 bases sitting between them. This CDR3 reads CASSSADTGELFF. CDR3 bases: TGTGCCAGCAGTTCTGCGGACACCGGGGAGCTGTTTTTT. Looking up the rest from reference TRBV28 and TRBJ2-2 gives the full variable domain: DVKVTQSSRYLVKRTGEKVFLECVQDMDHENMFWYRQDPGLGLRLIYFSYDVKMKEKGDIPEGYSVSREKKERFSLILESASTNQTSMYLCASSSADTGELFFGEGSRLTVL.

This chain's CDR3 is CASSLGTGPGYTF. The CDR3 bases are TGTGCCAGCAGTCTCGGGACAGGCCCCGGCTACACCTTC. The rearrangement joins TRBV14 to TRBJ1-2, with 8 bases that match TRBD1. The CDR3 extends over 13 amino acids. V lost 6 bases and J lost 8; bases outside the gene matches: 8. Looked up from germline, CDR1 is SGHDN and CDR2 is FVKESK. The full variable domain, in which reference TRBV14 and TRBJ1-2 provide the parts outside the CDR3, is EAGVTQFPSHSVIEKGQTVTLRCDPISGHDNLYWYRRVMGKEIKFLLHFVKESKQDESGMPNNRFLAERTGGTYSTLKVQPAELEDSGVYFCASSLGTGPGYTFGSGTRLTVV.

The genes are TRBV7-3 and TRBJ2-1; 11 bases map to TRBD2. CDR1 and CDR2 from the germline V gene are SGHTA and FQGTGA. The CDR3 consists of 15 residues. The ends lost 5 bases at V and 5 bases at J; junction bases unmatched: 5. CDR3 nucleotides: TGTGCCAGCAGCCCCTTAGCGGGAGGGCACAATGAGCAGTTCTTC. Protein sequence: CASSPLAGGHNEQFF. Full variable domain (outside the CDR3, taken from reference TRBV7-3 and TRBJ2-1): GAGVSQTPSNKVTEKGKYVELRCDPISGHTALYWYRQSLGQGPEFLIYFQGTGAADDSGLPNDRFFAVRPEGSVSTLKIQRTERGDSAVYLCASSPLAGGHNEQFFGPGTRLTVL.

A single count supports this clone. The rearrangement uses TRBV30 and TRBJ1-2; D not resolved. Germline values: CDR1 GTSNPN, CDR2 SVGIG (reference sequence). This CDR3 contains 15 residues. V shed 6 bases and J shed 1 base, with 18 bases lying between them. The CDR3 sequence is CACPSTGGFNYGYTF. The CDR3 region has the DNA TGTGCCTGCCCCTCCACCGGAGGTTTTAACTATGGCTACACCTTC.

The chain carries TRBV11-2 and TRBJ1-1; tentative D call: TRBD1 (5 bases). CDR3 size: 12 residues. The germline V gene has CDR1 SGHAT and CDR2 FQNNGV. Trimming stripped 2 bases from V and 5 bases from J, with 6 bases between. CDR3 protein: CASSLQGTEAFF. DNA of the CDR3: TGTGCCAGCAGCTTACAGGGTACTGAAGCTTTCTTT.

The rearrangement joins TRBV2 to TRBJ2-7, with 9 bases identical to TRBD2. The CDR3 runs 14 residues. J lost 2 bases, V lost 4 bases, and 3 bases had no gene match. CDR1 is SNHLY, CDR2 FYNNEI, per germline. CDR3 sequence: CASSVASGTYEQYF. The DNA for the CDR3 is TGTGCCAGCAGTGTTGCTAGCGGGACCTACGAGCAGTACTTC.

CDR3 nucleotides: TGTGCCAGCAGCGCCGGGACAGAAGATCAGCCCCAGCATTTT. As protein: CASSAGTEDQPQHF. V is TRBV5-5 and J is TRBJ1-5, with 7 nucleotides matching TRBD1. V lost 4 bases to trimming and J lost 5 bases; unmatched junction nucleotides: 6. Germline V gene data show CDR1 as SGHKS and CDR2 as YYEKEE (reference sequence). The length of the CDR3 is 14 residues.

The CDR3 protein is CASTRGTSGSDEQYF. CDR3 coding DNA: TGTGCCAGCACCCGGGGGACTAGCGGGAGTGACGAGCAGTACTTC. The chain couples TRBV7-9 to TRBJ2-7; 14 bases line up with TRBD2. Germline V CDR1 and CDR2: SEHNR, FQNEAQ (reference sequence). V was pared by 7 bases and J by 5 bases, with 7 bases of the junction left unmatched. The CDR3 spans 15 residues.

The chain recombines TRBV10-3 with TRBJ2-7; 7 bases are shared with TRBD1. The CDR3 runs 14 residues. CDR1 ENHRY and CDR2 SYGVKD come from the germline V gene. The V and J ends lost 8 bases and 6 bases, in that order; junction bases with no gene match: 13. The CDR3 is CAIRSQGVDGEQYF. CDR3 coding DNA: TGTGCCATCCGCTCTCAGGGGGTTGACGGCGAGCAGTACTTC.

This chain connects TRBV7-9 to TRBJ1-4; 10 bases are a match to TRBD1. J was trimmed by 2 bases and V by 5 bases; bases with no gene match: 8. The length of the CDR3 is 17 residues. Germline V CDR1 and CDR2: SEHNR, FQNEAQ (reference sequence). Here the CDR3 reads CASSAVPGQGTNEKLFF. CDR3 coding DNA: TGTGCCAGCAGCGCGGTCCCGGGACAGGGGACTAATGAAAAACTGTTTTTT.

This clone showed up just a few times. The J gene is TRBJ1-2, the V gene TRBV10-1; D is perhaps TRBD1 (5 bases). Germline V lookup: CDR1 WNHNN, CDR2 SYGVQD (reference sequence). Trimming left V 5 bases short and J 2 bases short, with 9 bases between. There are 13 residues in the CDR3. For the CDR3, the DNA is TGCGCCAGCAGTCGCTCAGGGAACTATGGCTACACCTTC. Amino acids: CASSRSGNYGYTF.

CDR3 region: CASSLDLALGYNEQFF. The CDR3 DNA reads as TGTGCCAGCAGCTTAGATTTAGCGCTCGGATACAATGAGCAGTTCTTC. This chain links TRBV11-2 with TRBJ2-1; maybe TRBD2 (5 bases). CDR1 is SGHAT, CDR2 FQNNGV, per germline. This CDR3 has 16 residues. Trimming took 0 bases from V and 4 from J, leaving 13 bases between them.

V gene TRBV9 combines with J gene TRBJ2-5; TRBD2 matches 10 bases. The CDR3 runs to 14 residues. Per the germline V gene, CDR1 is SGDLS and CDR2 is YYNGEE. The J segment lost 4 bases and the V segment lost 0 bases, leaving 0 bases of the junction unmatched. The CDR3 region is CASSVVAGGETQYF. The CDR3 bases are TGTGCCAGCAGCGTAGTAGCGGGAGGAGAGACCCAGTACTTC. The entire variable domain, with the rest obtained from reference TRBV9 and TRBJ2-5, is as follows: DSGVTQTPKHLITATGQRVTLRCSPRSGDLSVYWYQQSLDQGLQFLIQYYNGEERAKGNILERFSAQQFPDLHSELNLSSLELGDSALYFCASSVVAGGETQYFGPGTRLLVL.

The chain combines TRBV10-3 with TRBJ2-1; 12 nucleotides match TRBD2. This CDR3 contains 16 residues. Germline loops: CDR1 ENHRY, CDR2 SYGVKD. V was clipped by 4 bases and J by 0 bases; unmatched bases: 1. The CDR3 nucleotides read TGTGCCATCAGTGGGACTAGCGGGACCTCCTACAATGAGCAGTTCTTC. It is translated as CAISGTSGTSYNEQFF.

The chain combines TRBV5-1 with TRBJ1-4; a possible D gene is TRBD1 (6 bases). Deletions cut 5 bases from V and 3 bases from J, with 14 bases between. Germline V gene sequence: CDR1 SGHRS, CDR2 YFSETQ. There are 15 residues in the CDR3. CDR3 region: CASRGVDSANEKLFF. The CDR3 coding sequence is TGCGCCAGCAGGGGTGTGGACAGCGCTAATGAAAAACTGTTTTTT. The full variable domain, completed using reference TRBV5-1 and TRBJ1-4, is KAGVTQTPRYLIKTRGQQVTLSCSPISGHRSVSWYQQTPGQGLQFLFEYFSETQRNKGNFPGRFSGRQFSNSRSEMNVSTLELGDSALYLCASRGVDSANEKLFFGSGTQLSVL.

The chain couples TRBV4-2 to TRBJ2-2; TRBD2 agrees at 9 bases. J gave up 6 bases and V 1 base, and 9 bases lay outside the gene matches. The V gene's germline CDR1 is LGHNA and CDR2 YNFKEQ. The CDR3 has 17 residues. The CDR3 here is CASSQGAAGGRPGELFF. The CDR3 nucleotides read TGTGCCAGCAGCCAAGGGGCGGCGGGAGGGAGGCCCGGGGAGCTGTTTTTT.

The V gene is TRBV10-1, the J gene TRBJ2-7; 8 bases align to TRBD1. V was pared by 0 bases and J by 6 bases, with 4 bases of the junction left unmatched. Germline V gene data show CDR1 as WNHNN and CDR2 as SYGVQD (reference sequence). The CDR3 contains 14 residues. CDR3 in DNA: TGCGCCAGCAGTGAGTCGAGACAGGGGCCCGAGCAGTACTTC. This translates into CASSESRQGPEQYF.

This clone was detected only once. CDR3 DNA: TGTGCCAGCAGCTTAAGGGCGGGGGGGGTCAATGAGCAGTTCTTC. Protein sequence: CASSLRAGGVNEQFF. The chain is built from TRBV7-9 and TRBJ2-1, with 9 bases aligning to TRBD2. The CDR3 length is 15 residues. Germline V gene data show CDR1 as SEHNR and CDR2 as FQNEAQ (reference sequence). V lost 2 bases, J lost 6 bases, and 5 bases stayed unmatched.

The CDR3 DNA sequence: TGTGCCAGCAGCTCCCCAGGGGAGGGAAACACCATATATTTT. This sequence encodes CASSSPGEGNTIYF. This chain connects TRBV7-6 to TRBJ1-3, with D maybe TRBD1 (6 bases). CDR1 and CDR2 (germline): SGHVS, FNYEAQ. The CDR3 length is 14 residues. Trimming removed 4 bases at V and 4 bases at J, with 11 bases between.

This chain links TRBV28 with TRBJ2-7; possibly TRBD2 for D (6 bases). The CDR3 consists of 16 residues. Per germline, CDR1 MDHEN and CDR2 SYDVKM. With 5 bases removed from V and 1 base from J, the gap between germline ends came to 18 bases. CDR3 bases: TGTGCCAGCAGTCCAACATGGGGGGAACGATCCTACGAGCAGTACTTC. It translates to CASSPTWGERSYEQYF.

The chain recombines TRBV7-3 with TRBJ2-7, with D possibly being TRBD1 (6 bases). Germline V lookup: CDR1 SGHTA, CDR2 FQGTGA. V dropped 5 bases and J dropped 5 bases, with 13 bases sitting between them. The CDR3 length is 13 residues. The CDR3, as DNA: TGTGCCAGCAGCCCTGGGGGCCCCAACGAGCAGTACTTC. It specifies CASSPGGPNEQYF.

The chain uses TRBV10-3 and TRBJ2-7; a possible D gene is TRBD2 (6 bases). CDR3 length equals 16 residues. Germline-derived CDR1 and CDR2 are ENHRY and SYGVKD. The V end lost 4 bases, the J end lost 2 bases, and 18 bases lay between the germline ends. The CDR3 sequence is CAISALRGSDPYEQYF. The CDR3 DNA is TGTGCCATCAGTGCCCTTCGGGGGTCGGACCCCTACGAGCAGTACTTC.

This clone has more than one count but fewer than ten. V gene TRBV4-2 combines with J gene TRBJ1-3; D unclear. CDR3 length equals 15 residues. The V end lost 4 bases, the J end lost 2 bases, and 12 bases lay between the germline ends. Germline V lookup: CDR1 LGHNA, CDR2 YNFKEQ. The CDR3 nucleotides are TGTGCCAGCAGCCCAGCGGAACCGACTGGAAACACCATATATTTT. Protein product: CASSPAEPTGNTIYF.

This clone occurred a few times. CDR3 DNA: TGTGCCAGCAGAGAACAGGGTGGAAATCAGCCCCAGCATTTT. Amino acid sequence: CASREQGGNQPQHF. This chain links TRBV6-6 with TRBJ1-5; D is possibly TRBD1 (6 bases). Trimming cost V 6 bases and J 4 bases, with 13 bases left between them. The CDR3 contains 14 residues. CDR1 is MNHNY, CDR2 SVGAGI, per germline (reference sequence).

The rearrangement joins TRBV28 to TRBJ2-3; 7 positions agree with TRBD2. CDR3 size: 13 residues. Germline V gene lookup returns CDR1 MDHEN and CDR2 SYDVKM. V lost 11 bases to trimming and J lost 1 base; unmatched junction nucleotides: 6. The CDR3 protein is CAARLAGTDTQYF. For the CDR3, the DNA is TGTGCCGCAAGACTAGCTGGCACAGATACGCAGTATTTT.